The sequence of this T cell receptor (beta chain) was determined in a study of identical twins (dated by TCRdb to the mid-2010s). About the full investigation: The study deep-sequenced TCR alpha and beta repertoires from monozygotic twins, unrelated adults of various ages and cord blood to test whether fetal clonotypes persist. Replicate twin experiments were performed at different times using different library preparation protocols to rule out contamination. Broader findings and caveats from the paper: Abundant cord blood beta clonotypes had fewer insertions, young adult naive repertoires showed a similar but weaker trend, and memory repertoires showed no such trend. Because the same donors could not be followed over many years, the conclusions relied on cross-sectional statistical analysis. Zero-insertion analyses could be partly confounded by invariant T cells such as MAIT and iNKT, though diverse VJ usage argued against such confounding for most clonotypes. Excess twin sharing in beta out-of-frame sequences was weaker because fewer shared sequences lowered the signal-to-noise ratio. Compared with coincidental sharing between unrelated individuals, an excess of low generation-probability sequences was observed among out-of-frame TCR alpha sequences shared between twins. Out-of-frame TCR alpha sharing in monozygotic twins was systematically underestimated by recombination models, whereas sharing between unrelated individuals was in agreement with the recombination models.

About this clonotype: There is no known antigen for this receptor. Qualities for individual bases were not recorded, and no much larger clone is one base off.

Trimming at the junction amounts to 4 bases on V and 2 bases on J, and the germline ends lie 9 bases apart. According to the germline V gene, CDR1 reads LGHNA and CDR2 reads YSLEER. From cysteine to phenylalanine, the CDR3 is 14 amino acids long. Of the read, only the CDR3 DNA is kept; its 42 bases are in frame from base 1. Library preparation was by 5' RACE. TCRdb names Illumina HiSeq 2000 as the instrument used. A universal primer binding site was introduced by template switching, and a unique molecular identifier was present in the final cDNA, enabling accurate counting of TCR cDNA molecules. Specific primers in the conserved constant-segment region were used to synthesize first-strand cDNA for TCR alpha and beta chains. To control for contamination, every cDNA library was double barcoded, receiving both a SMART-Mk sample barcode and Illumina barcodes. TruSeq adapter sequences and Illumina sample barcodes were added in two successive PCR steps. The Illumina HiSeq platform was used with custom primers to sequence TCR alpha and beta cDNA libraries. The authors processed their data as follows. MiGEC processed the raw reads to extract unique molecular identifiers, while MiXCR was used to determine the CDR3 positions. For each individual, recombination models were inferred using an EM algorithm with the repgenHMM and IGoR tools. The analysis of shared clonotypes was done with the tcR package in R, with sharing normalized by the product of cloneset sizes. To study raw recombination without the effects of thymic and clonal selection, out-of-frame nonproductive sequences were analyzed. TCRdb applied fastp at Q25 and MiXCR to the public reads, then kept only in-frame beta chains. Identical CDR3 protein sequences are pooled into one entry, listed with their most common genes and DNA. The authors' filters were not applied to this entry. The sample table contains under 800,000 distinct CDR3 sequences; only one count was recorded for around 21% of them. Jointly, the top ten make up 4.3% of the sample.

Every donor in the study was a healthy Caucasian. Three pairs of female monozygotic twins, all aged roughly 18 to 30 years, made up the twin cohort. Peripheral blood mononuclear cells were the source from which RNA for the TCR libraries was isolated. These same data were also listed under a study on T cells expressing NK-cell markers. That second report states: Three sorted T-cell subsets (CD3+CD56+NKG2C+, CD3+CD56+NKG2C- and CD3+CD56-NKG2C+) from fewer than 10 donors had their TCR beta-chain repertoires profiled. Among the eight sequenced donors, only one was HCMV-seronegative, while the other seven were HCMV-seropositive. In several experiments an anti-gammadeltaTCR antibody was added to restrict sorting to alphabetaTCR-expressing T cells. In roughly 6 donors, the dominant CD3+CD56+NKG2C+ clonotypes were among the top 10 CD8+ clonotypes and accounted for about 1.0-7.0% of CD8+ T cells. Those dominant clonotypes were again the most abundant among CD3+CD56-NKG2C+ cells in four donors, at about 28.3-65%. Whether the expanded NKG2C-expressing T cell clones were specific for HCMV antigens was left unclear. The eight sequenced donors were randomly selected healthy volunteers, three men and five women. A commercial ELISA kit detecting HCMV-specific IgG in serum was used to determine HCMV serostatus. Bulk peripheral blood T-cell repertoires were additionally sequenced from unsorted PBMC for about six donors. MIGEC was used to demultiplex reads and group reads by UMI, and MiTCR was used to assemble and quantify clonotypes. To exclude erroneous sequences, only TCR cDNA sequences supported by at least two reads were retained. The tcR package was used for downstream repertoire analysis, and clonotypes were matched across fractions by CDR3 nucleotide sequence plus V segment. VDJmatch was used to annotate antigen specificity against VDJdb, with one amino acid substitution allowed in CDR3.

Rearrangement joined TRBV4-3 to TRBJ2-1; the D segment cannot be called with confidence. The material sequenced was PBMCs. The receptor comes from a young woman in good health. The CDR3 reads as follows: CASSPGAPYNEQFF. Read as DNA, the sequence is TGCGCCAGCAGCCCAGGAGCGCCCTACAATGAGCAGTTCTTC.